This entry lists 23 T cell receptor beta chains sequenced from one sample in a study of T cells in tuberculosis. Sequencing used immunoSEQ multiplex PCR; TCRdb keeps in-frame clones, though not all of them. Of around 35,000 clones in the sample, more than 85% were seen once. Sequenced: PBMCs. The source is a donor between 10 and 29 years old with latent tuberculosis or without tuberculosis infection.

As for this clone: This sequence may be a read error, since a much larger clone differs from it by one base. The rearrangement uses TRBV30 and TRBJ2-7, with a weak D call TRBD2 (6 bases). In germline, CDR1 is GTSNPN, CDR2 SVGIG (reference sequence). The CDR3 contains 14 residues. The chain's CDR3 is CVWSAAGNFWEQYF. CDR3 sequence (DNA): TGTGTCTGGAGCGCCGCGGGGAACTTCTGGGAGCAGTACTTC.

The CDR3 reads CATSDRNTEAFF. CDR3 nucleotide sequence: TGTGCCACCTCGGACAGGAACACTGAAGCTTTCTTT. The chain has TRBV15 and TRBJ1-1; TRBD1 is a possible D gene (6 bases). The CDR3 covers 12 residues. CDR1 and CDR2 (germline): LNHNV, YYDKDF (reference sequence). Trimming took 8 bases from V and 1 from J, leaving 8 bases between them.

The chain links TRBV4-1 to TRBJ2-7; 7 bases are a match to TRBD1. The trim removed 4 bases at V and 1 base at J, leaving 7 bases unmatched. The CDR3 loop spans 15 amino acids. Germline CDR1 is MGHRA and CDR2 is YSYEKL. CDR3 sequence: CASSLDRVESYEQYF. CDR3 sequence (DNA): TGCGCCAGCAGCCTAGACAGGGTAGAATCCTACGAGCAGTACTTC.

This chain links TRBV6-5 with TRBJ2-7; D is possibly TRBD1 (6 bases). The germline V and J ends were trimmed by 4 bases and 4 bases, with 17 bases remaining between them. Germline CDR1 is MNHEY and CDR2 is SVGAGI. The CDR3 sequence is 15 residues long. The DNA of the CDR3 is TGTGCCAGCAGTTCCCCTCGGGACACCCCATACGAGCAGTACTTC. Amino acids: CASSSPRDTPYEQYF.

This clone was counted a single time. Compared with germline, one end of the junction differs, possibly owing to a read error. The chain joins TRBV7-8 to TRBJ2-7; the match to TRBD1 covers 9 bases. The CDR3 sequence is 17 residues long. Germline V gene lookup returns CDR1 SGHVS and CDR2 FQNEAQ. The CDR3 bases are TGTGCCAGCACCTTACCAGGGACAGGGTACCTCCCCTACGAGCAGTACTTC. Encoded protein: CASTLPGTGYLPYEQYF.

DNA of the CDR3: TGCGCCAGCAGTCAATCAACGCGGGGGTTGTCCTACGAGCAGTACTTC. This translates into CASSQSTRGLSYEQYF. The rearrangement uses TRBV23-1 and TRBJ2-7, with TRBD2 matching over 7 bases. TRBV23-1 is an ORF for which the function is uncertain. This CDR3 has 16 amino acids. The V segment lost 0 bases and the J segment 1 base; nucleotides outside the gene matches: 6.

The genes are TRBV30 and TRBJ1-3, with TRBD1 identical over 8 bases. The length of the CDR3 is 14 residues. The germline V gene encodes CDR1 GTSNPN and CDR2 SVGIG (reference sequence). Germline trimming cut 2 bases from V and 6 bases from J; bases unmatched to any gene: 6. CDR3 protein: CAWSKTGAANTIYF. DNA for the CDR3: TGTGCCTGGAGTAAGACAGGGGCTGCAAACACCATATATTTT.

The chain employs TRBV7-9 and TRBJ2-1, with 10 bases that match TRBD2. Germline CDR1 reads SEHNR; CDR2 reads FQNEAQ (reference sequence). The CDR3 loop spans 17 amino acids. With V trimmed by 5 bases and J by 2 bases, 9 bases remained unmatched. The CDR3 spells CASSRRSGGDPYNEQFF. The CDR3 coding sequence is TGTGCCAGCAGCCGACGAAGCGGGGGGGATCCCTACAATGAGCAGTTCTTC.

The chain uses TRBV7-2 and TRBJ1-1; possibly TRBD1 for D (6 bases). Trimming removed 2 bases from V and 8 bases from J, with 12 bases in between. Germline CDR1 is SGHTA and CDR2 is FQGNSA. The CDR3 loop spans 13 amino acids. The CDR3 region is CASSLIVGGEAFF. In DNA, the CDR3 is TGTGCCAGCAGCTTAATTGTAGGGGGAGAAGCTTTCTTT.

A single count supports this clone. The CDR3 region has the DNA TGTGCCAGTAGTACCCTGGGCAGGGTAGCCTCTGGGGCCAACGTCCTGACTTTC. This translates into CASSTLGRVASGANVLTF. The chain combines TRBV19 with TRBJ2-6; a possible D gene is TRBD1 (5 bases). This CDR3 contains 18 residues. Germline V lookup: CDR1 LNHDA, CDR2 SQIVND (reference sequence). V was pared by 4 bases and J by 0 bases, with 16 bases between.

With regard to this clone: It is unclear where the CDR3 begins or ends on the DNA, so no DNA is shown, and the CDR3 is as TCRdb lists it. The chain carries TRBV6-5 and TRBJ1-2; no check of the table's D call, TRBD1, against the DNA was made. The V gene's germline CDR1 is MNHEY and CDR2 SVGAGI. Ends included, the CDR3 has 15 residues. CDR3 region: CASSTSGQGWDGYTF.

The J gene is TRBJ1-5, the V gene TRBV19; 12 nucleotides match TRBD1. The CDR3 runs to 19 residues. V dropped 5 bases and J dropped 0; count of bases not matched to a gene: 11. Germline CDR1 LNHDA, CDR2 SQIVND (reference sequence). CDR3 loop: CASSLEPGQGALSNQPQHF. CDR3 nucleotides: TGTGCCAGTAGTCTTGAACCGGGACAGGGGGCGCTTAGCAATCAGCCCCAGCATTTT.

About this clone: The identical CDR3 is also encoded by other nucleotide sequences in the sample. V gene TRBV19 combines with J gene TRBJ2-1, with a weak D call TRBD1 (6 bases). Germline assignment: CDR1 LNHDA and CDR2 SQIVND (reference sequence). The CDR3 runs 11 residues. With 5 bases removed from V and 10 bases from J, the gap between germline ends came to 9 bases. CDR3 nucleotides: TGTGCCAGTAGTTTCAGGGGAGAGCAGTTCTTC. It translates to CASSFRGEQFF. Filled out from reference TRBV19 and TRBJ2-1, the complete variable domain reads DGGITQSPKYLFRKEGQNVTLSCEQNLNHDAMYWYRQDPGQGLRLIYYSQIVNDFQKGDIAEGYSVSREKKESFPLTVTSAQKNPTAFYLCASSFRGEQFFGPGTRLTVL.

The chain combines TRBV19 with TRBJ2-7, with 9 bases that match TRBD1. With V trimmed by 5 bases and J by 7 bases, 6 bases remained unmatched. Germline values: CDR1 LNHDA, CDR2 SQIVND (reference sequence). The CDR3 contains 13 residues. The chain's CDR3 is CASSGTGSGEQYF. As DNA, the CDR3 is TGTGCCAGTAGTGGGACAGGGTCGGGGGAGCAGTACTTC.

This clone was seen a single time. This chain uses TRBV11-2 with TRBJ1-2, with 12 bases matching TRBD1. The germline V gene encodes CDR1 SGHAT and CDR2 FQNNGV. The CDR3 length is 17 residues. The V and J ends lost 6 bases and 5 bases, in that order; junction bases with no gene match: 13. CDR3 coding DNA: TGTGCCAGCAGACACCCAGGGACAGGGGGCCCTAGATATGGCTACACCTTC. Its protein is CASRHPGTGGPRYGYTF.

The CDR3 coding sequence is TGTGCCAGCAGCCAAGCGGTTCAGGGGTTCCACGAGCAGTACTTC. It codes for CASSQAVQGFHEQYF. The chain couples TRBV7-3 to TRBJ2-7, with D possibly being TRBD1 (6 bases). The germline V gene has CDR1 SGHTA and CDR2 FQGTGA. The CDR3 has 15 amino acids. Trimming left V 5 bases short and J 5 bases short, with 19 bases between.

The V and J genes are TRBV5-1 and TRBJ2-7; tentative D call: TRBD2 (6 bases). Per germline, CDR1 SGHRS and CDR2 YFSETQ. The CDR3 is made up of 12 amino acids. The V gene lost 4 bases and the J gene lost 3 bases, with 8 bases spanning the gap. The CDR3 sequence: CASSEDYYEQYF. The CDR3 nucleotides read TGCGCCAGCAGCGAGGACTACTACGAGCAGTACTTC.

The J gene is TRBJ2-7, the V gene TRBV5-1; D may be TRBD1 (5 bases). The CDR3 length is 14 residues. The germline V and J ends were trimmed by 0 bases and 3 bases, with 10 bases remaining between them. Per germline, CDR1 SGHRS and CDR2 YFSETQ. Written as DNA, the CDR3 is TGCGCCAGCAGCTTGGACCAGGGCCTCTACGAGCAGTACTTC. Translation: CASSLDQGLYEQYF.

The CDR3 DNA follows: TGTGCCACCAGCAGAGCGGGACAGGGTAAGACCGAGCAGTACTTC. It specifies CATSRAGQGKTEQYF. The V gene is TRBV15, the J gene TRBJ2-7; 9 positions agree with TRBD1. The CDR3 is 15 amino acids. Germline-derived CDR1 and CDR2 are LNHNV and YYDKDF (reference sequence). After removal of 1 base from V and 6 bases from J, the junction contained 7 bases not matched to a gene.

The chain combines TRBV5-1 with TRBJ2-3; TRBD2 is a possible D gene (6 bases). V dropped 2 bases and J dropped 1 base, with 14 bases sitting between them. The CDR3 loop spans 16 amino acids. The germline V gene encodes CDR1 SGHRS and CDR2 YFSETQ. The CDR3 is CASSFFGPSGTDTQYF. For the CDR3, the DNA is TGCGCCAGCAGCTTCTTTGGTCCTAGCGGCACAGATACGCAGTATTTT.

The chain uses TRBV27 and TRBJ1-6; the match to TRBD1 covers 8 bases. The CDR3 has 18 residues. The germline V gene has CDR1 MNHEY and CDR2 SMNVEV (reference sequence). After removal of 3 bases from V and 2 bases from J, the junction contained 9 bases not matched to a gene. CDR3 in amino acids: CASSFRGPTSPYNSPLHF. The CDR3 DNA reads TGTGCCAGCAGTTTCAGGGGGCCCACCTCACCCTATAATTCACCCCTCCACTTT.

V is TRBV19 and J is TRBJ1-2; possibly TRBD1 for D (5 bases). Trimming stripped 10 bases from V and 10 bases from J, with 13 bases between. Germline CDR1 reads LNHDA; CDR2 reads SQIVND (reference sequence). The length of the CDR3 is 10 residues. The CDR3 spells CATLGAYYTF. The CDR3 nucleotides read TGTGCCACCCTAGGGGCCTACTACACCTTC.

The chain is built from TRBV5-1 and TRBJ2-3; 8 bases align to TRBD1. After removal of 3 bases from V and 0 bases from J, the junction contained 6 bases not matched to a gene. CDR3 length equals 16 residues. Germline-derived CDR1 and CDR2 are SGHRS and YFSETQ. The CDR3 DNA follows: TGCGCCAGCAGCTCACGACAGGGGTCTAGCACAGATACGCAGTATTTT. Translating gives CASSSRQGSSTDTQYF. Together with reference TRBV5-1 and TRBJ2-3, the CDR3 gives the full variable domain: KAGVTQTPRYLIKTRGQQVTLSCSPISGHRSVSWYQQTPGQGLQFLFEYFSETQRNKGNFPGRFSGRQFSNSRSEMNVSTLELGDSALYLCASSSRQGSSTDTQYFGPGTRLTVL.